The text below deals with one TCR beta chain. As yet, its antigen is unknown. The data are from a study of a mutant IDH1 vaccine in newly diagnosed glioma. About the study: Eight vaccine doses were administered to patients at weeks 1, 3, 5, 7, 11, 15, 19 and 23. Vaccination started 4-6 weeks after radiotherapy alone, or with temozolomide cycles. General observations from the study: Vaccine-induced immune responses were detected in 93.3% of patients. Whatever changes occurred in top peripheral T cell clonotypes seemed unrelated to pseudoprogression.

V was cut by 0 bases and J by 2 bases, with 7 bases left in between. Germline V lookup: CDR1 ENHRY, CDR2 SYGVKD. This CDR3 region has 14 residues. Sequencing was performed with immunoSEQ multiplex PCR; in TCRdb, only in-frame clones are kept and a portion is missing. The sample contains 40,000 or so clones, about three quarters of which appear only once. As for time point: week 23, last vaccination. Mutant IDH1 20-mer peptide, at 300 ug, made up each vaccine dose, with topical imiquimod. The sequence was collected from a man in his fifties with glioma. This chain uses TRBV10-3 with TRBJ1-2; tentatively, D is TRBD1 (5 bases). The sample was PBMCs, taken from a glioma patient whose treatment included an IDH1 peptide vaccine. The CDR3 nucleotides are TGTGCCATCAGTGAGTCGGGGGTCAACTATGGCTACACCTTC. It codes for CAISESGVNYGYTF.